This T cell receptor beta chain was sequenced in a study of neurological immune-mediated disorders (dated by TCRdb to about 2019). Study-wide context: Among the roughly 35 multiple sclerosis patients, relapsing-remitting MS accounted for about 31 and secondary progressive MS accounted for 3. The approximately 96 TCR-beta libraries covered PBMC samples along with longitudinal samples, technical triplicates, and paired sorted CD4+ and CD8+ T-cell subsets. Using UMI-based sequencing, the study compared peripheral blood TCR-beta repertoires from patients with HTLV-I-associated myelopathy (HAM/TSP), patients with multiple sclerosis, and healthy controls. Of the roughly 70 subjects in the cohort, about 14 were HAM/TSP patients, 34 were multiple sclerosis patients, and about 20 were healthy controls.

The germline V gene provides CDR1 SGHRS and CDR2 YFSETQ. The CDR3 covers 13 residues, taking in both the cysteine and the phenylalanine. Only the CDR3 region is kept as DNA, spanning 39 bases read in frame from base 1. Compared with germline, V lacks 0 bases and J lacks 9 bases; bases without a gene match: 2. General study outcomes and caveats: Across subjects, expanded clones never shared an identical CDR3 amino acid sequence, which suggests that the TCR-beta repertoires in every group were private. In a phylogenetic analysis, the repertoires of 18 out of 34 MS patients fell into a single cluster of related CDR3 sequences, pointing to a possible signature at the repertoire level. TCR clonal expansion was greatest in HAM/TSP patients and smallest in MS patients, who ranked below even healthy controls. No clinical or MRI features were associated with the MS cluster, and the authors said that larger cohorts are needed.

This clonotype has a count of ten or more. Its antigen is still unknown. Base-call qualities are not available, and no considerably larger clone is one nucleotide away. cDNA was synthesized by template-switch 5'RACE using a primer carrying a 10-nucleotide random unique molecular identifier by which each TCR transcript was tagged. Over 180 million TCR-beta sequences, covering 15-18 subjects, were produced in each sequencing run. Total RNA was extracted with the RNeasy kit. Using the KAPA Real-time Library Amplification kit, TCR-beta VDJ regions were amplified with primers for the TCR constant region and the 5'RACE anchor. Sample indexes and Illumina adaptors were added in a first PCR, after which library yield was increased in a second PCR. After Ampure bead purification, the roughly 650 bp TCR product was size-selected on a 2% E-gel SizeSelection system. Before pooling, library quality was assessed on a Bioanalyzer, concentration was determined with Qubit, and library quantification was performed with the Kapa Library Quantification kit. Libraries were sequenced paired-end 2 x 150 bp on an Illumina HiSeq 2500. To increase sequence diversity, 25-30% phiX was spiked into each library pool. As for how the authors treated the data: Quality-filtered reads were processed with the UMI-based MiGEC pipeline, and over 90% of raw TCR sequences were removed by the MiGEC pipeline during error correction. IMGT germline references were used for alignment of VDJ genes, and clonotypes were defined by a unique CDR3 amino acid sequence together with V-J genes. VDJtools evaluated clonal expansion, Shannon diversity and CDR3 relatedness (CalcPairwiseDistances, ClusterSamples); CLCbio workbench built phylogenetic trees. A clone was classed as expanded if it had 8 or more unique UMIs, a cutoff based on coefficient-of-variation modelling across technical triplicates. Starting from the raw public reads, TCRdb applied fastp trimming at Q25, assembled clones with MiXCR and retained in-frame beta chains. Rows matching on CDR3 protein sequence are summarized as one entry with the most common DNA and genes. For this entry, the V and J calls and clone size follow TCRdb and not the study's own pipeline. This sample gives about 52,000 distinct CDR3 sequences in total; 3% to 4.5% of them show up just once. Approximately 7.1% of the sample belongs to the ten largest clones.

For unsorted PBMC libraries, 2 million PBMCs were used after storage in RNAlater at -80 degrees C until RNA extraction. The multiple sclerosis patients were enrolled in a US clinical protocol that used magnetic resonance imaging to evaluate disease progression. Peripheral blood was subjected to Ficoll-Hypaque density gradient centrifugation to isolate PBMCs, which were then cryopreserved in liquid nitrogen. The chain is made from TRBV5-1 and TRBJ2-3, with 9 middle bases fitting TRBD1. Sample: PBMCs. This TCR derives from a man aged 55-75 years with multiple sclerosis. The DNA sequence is TGCGCCAGCAGCTTGGGGACAGGGGACACGCAGTATTTT. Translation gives CASSLGTGDTQYF.